The sequence of this T cell receptor beta chain was determined in a study of cytomegalovirus exposure and HLA in healthy donors (dated by TCRdb to 2015 to 2018). Some background on the complete study: An earlier analysis of a few hundred of the donors reported over 250 Gb of sequence data and 117 million unique TCR beta sequences obtained from some 170 million T cells. Donor age, sex, ethnicity and CMV serostatus were compiled alongside the repertoire data. A later genetic analysis used genome-wide SNP genotypes for about 65% of the roughly 700 donors, treating that subset as a discovery cohort. In a later analysis, previously published TCR beta repertoires from 550 to 700 donors were re-analyzed and high-resolution HLA genotyping was added so that TCR occurrence patterns could be studied. An earlier analysis of 587 of the donors applied high-throughput TCR beta sequencing to assess whether each TCR beta V gene segment acted as functional or pseudogenic. Both class I and class II loci were covered by HLA typing, at four-digit resolution. All discovery cohort repertoires had been generated using a single sequencing platform. To predict cytomegalovirus infection status, the study combined high-throughput TCR immunosequencing, statistical association of individual TCRs with disease status, and machine learning. In the later analysis, no new phenotypic data were used to find candidate immune exposures; instead, reliance was placed on TCR beta sequences and their occurrence across donors. Typing coverage differed by locus: A, B, C, DRB1 and DQB1 were typed in about 629-640 donors, DQA1 in approximately 520, DPA1 in over 600, and DPB1 in 400 to 480. On average, about 200,000 unique TCR beta nucleotide sequences were sequenced per donor among 398 genotyped donors of the cohort, with 15% to 20% of those sequences being non-productive. Approximately 310 gigabases of sequencing data and tens of millions of unique TCR sequences were included in an early release covering under 650 HLA-typed donors. Of the roughly 390 genotyped donors, about 84% fell in the genetic ancestry cluster associated with self-reported Caucasian donors. Besides the first cohort of roughly 640 subjects, a separate validation cohort made up of 120 different subjects was used. About five DR-DQ haplotypes were treated as single units for association and clustering because of strong linkage in the cohort. The study profiled the T cell repertoires of some 610 subjects by immunosequencing and related them to cytomegalovirus serostatus. The study aimed to test whether cataloging public T cell receptors could reveal signatures of past pathogen exposure. The investigation overall reported the following: In a later analysis, more than 15,000 TCR beta sequences were associated with specific HLA alleles at a false discovery rate of 0.05. An association between a missense DCLRE1C variant and V-gene and J-gene trimming of TCR beta chains was found in a later genetic analysis and replicated in an independent cohort. In vitro tests confirmed that a few of the cytomegalovirus-associated TCR beta chains recognize cytomegalovirus antigens. A later genetic analysis reported fewer N-insertions in productive TCRs among donors in an Asian-associated ancestry cluster than the approximately 670-donor mean. While some public TCRs were present in many individuals, most TCR sequences turned up only very rarely across donors. Assigning TCR associations to individual alleles was difficult when HLA alleles, especially DR and DQ, strongly co-occurred. In a later analysis, HLA-associated TCR beta chains showed more clonal expansion and lower generation probabilities than non-associated chains that were equally common. Because HLA typing was unavailable for some donors at each locus, only the typed subset was used in association tests. A group of highly shared sequence variants was considered likely to be a technical artifact of the sequencing pipeline. Correlated functional status among segregating V segments might be attributable to linkage disequilibrium, but an unknown experimental factor could not be ruled out. The classifier was reported to diagnose cytomegalovirus status with high specificity and sensitivity in both the original and validation cohorts. According to a later analysis, TCR association rates differed among HLA loci, with DRB1 alleles showing the most associated TCRs and HLA-C alleles showing the fewest. CMV serostatus was the only immune exposure information available for the cohort. A later analysis reported that several top co-occurrence clusters appeared linked to parvovirus B19, influenza, CMV and Epstein-Barr virus. In this cohort, only TCR beta chains were sequenced, and detectable features were limited by the absence of alpha or paired-chain data. A total of fewer than 200 TCR beta chains were listed by the study as associated with cytomegalovirus. A further reported finding was that TCR beta sequences accurately predicted the HLA-A and HLA-B alleles for most subjects in the first cohort. In an earlier analysis of a few hundred of the donors, most TCR beta V segments were observed in productive rearrangements about 87% or about 30% of the time, broadly matching IMGT annotations. Roughly uniform sequencing depth across donors was assumed in presence/absence analyses, although this assumption may not hold. The authors suggested that the approach could potentially be generalized to other disease states and immunological phenotypes. The 87-base-pair reads could not distinguish some IMGT-functional V segments, including TRBV6-2 and TRBV6-3, so those segments were excluded. Because counts were too low, roughly 16 rarely observed V segments, including chromosome 9 orphons, were left out of the earlier analysis of approximately 580 of the donors. Most CMV-associated TCR beta chains appeared to be HLA-restricted in a later analysis, and the HLA associations seemed to be driven largely by CMV exposure.

The cohort was made up of 666 healthy bone marrow donors. At the time of sampling, every cohort member was nominally healthy, though immune exposures that went unrecorded were likely present. The donor was CMV seropositive and was included in the group of about 290 seropositive cohort members. Every donor gave a peripheral blood sample, and the peripheral blood mononuclear cells from that sample were used for TCR beta sequencing. The Qiagen DNeasy Blood Extraction Kit was used to extract genomic DNA from the blood cell samples. Turning to this clone: Its antigen remains undetermined. The record has no base qualities; no much larger clone is one base away.

Library construction relied on the immunoSEQ multiplex PCR assay. The multiplex PCR relied on a mix of 60 forward primers for TCR Vbeta segments and 13 reverse primers for TCR Jbeta segments. The CDR3 region of rearranged TCR beta genes was amplified from genomic DNA with a multiplex PCR assay. The Illumina HiSeq System was used to sequence the amplified TCR beta libraries as 87-base-pair reads. The study's processing was this. A later analysis tallied 75 million to 95 million unique TCR beta chains across the approximately 670 repertoires, and approximately 12 million of those chains were shared by two or more donors. A nearest-neighbor algorithm error-corrected the raw reads and collapsed the reads into unique sequences, merging closely related sequences to remove PCR and sequencing errors. To assign V, D and J gene segments, CDR3 sequences were aligned to IMGT reference sequences. For a sequence to be retained, a match of at least six nucleotides was required to both a V gene segment and a J gene segment. Rearrangements were called productive when the CDR3 lacked stop codons and stayed in frame with V and J; all others were non-productive. CDR3 was defined according to IMGT convention as the region running from the second conserved V-encoded cysteine to the conserved J-encoded phenylalanine. In an earlier analysis of roughly 580 of the donors, sequences lacking an unambiguous match to a single V gene segment were excluded. In an earlier analysis of 587 of the donors, a V segment was called functional when productive rearrangements were above 56.7%, and segregating when the standard deviation between donors exceeded 5%. A statistical classification framework was developed to diagnose cytomegalovirus status using the catalog of TCR beta chain sequences. In a later analysis, V and J genes were assigned by comparing TCR nucleotide sequences against IMGT/GENE-DB human TR gene sequences. A later analysis assigned CDR3 sequences and most-parsimonious VDJ recombination scenarios with the TCRdist pipeline. A later analysis defined each TCR beta chain by its CDR3 amino acid sequence plus V-gene family, and excluded reads lacking a unique V-gene family. In a later analysis, 450 to 600 highly shared, low-generation-probability nucleotide sequences were removed to address suspected cross-contamination and a sequencing artifact. A later analysis calculated a clonal expansion index for each public chain from normalized within-repertoire ranks of inferred template counts. A later analysis computed generation probabilities with a VDJ recombination model fitted to out-of-frame rearrangements, and checked the results against IGoR. In a later analysis, TCR-TCR, TCR-HLA and TCR-CMV co-occurrence was scored with hypergeometric tests, and a repertoire-size bias correction was applied to TCR pairs. In a later analysis, false discovery rates were estimated by permuting HLA or CMV assignments 20 times. In a later analysis, co-occurring TCRs were grouped using DBSCAN, with TCRdist sequence similarity added in when clustering inside HLA-allele-positive subsets. For co-occurrence clustering, repertoires with fewer than 30,000 or more than 120,000 public chains were excluded, along with 5 or 6 repertoires with anomalous nucleotide sharing. TCRdb limited this immuneACCESS table to in-frame rearrangements with V and J called. A share of clones is missing; checked studies link under half to unresolved V genes, and the rest is unexplained. The V and J calls and clone size are taken from that table; D and trimming were inferred from the DNA. This sample gives just over 95,000 clones in total; 78% of them show up just once. The top ten constitute 4.1% of the sample.

The germline V end is reduced by 8 bases and the J end by 6 bases; junction bases left unmatched: 11. As encoded in the germline V gene, CDR1 is WSHSY while CDR2 is SAAADI. The CDR3 runs 15 amino acids, cysteine and phenylalanine included. CDR3 DNA is the only sequence kept; it has 45 bases, read in frame from the first base. The chain is made from TRBV10-2 and TRBJ2-2, and TRBD2 aligns with 8 junction nucleotides. The receptor's source is a middle-aged woman in good health and CMV-seropositive. What was sequenced was PBMCs. The DNA sequence reads TGCGCCAGCTCATTCCAAGCGGGAGAAGCCGGGGAGCTGTTTTTT. Translated, it reads CASSFQAGEAGELFF.